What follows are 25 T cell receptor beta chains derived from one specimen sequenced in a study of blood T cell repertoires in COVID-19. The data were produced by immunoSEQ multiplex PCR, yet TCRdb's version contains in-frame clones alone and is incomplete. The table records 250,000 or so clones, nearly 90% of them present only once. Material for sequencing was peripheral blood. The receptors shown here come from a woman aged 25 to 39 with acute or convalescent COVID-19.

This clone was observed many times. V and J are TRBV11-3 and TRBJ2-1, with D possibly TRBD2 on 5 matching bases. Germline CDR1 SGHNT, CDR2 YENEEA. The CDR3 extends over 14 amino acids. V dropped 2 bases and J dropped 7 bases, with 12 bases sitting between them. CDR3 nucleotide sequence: TGTGCCAGCAGCTTAATCCGGGGTCGTAATGAGCAGTTCTTC. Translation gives CASSLIRGRNEQFF.

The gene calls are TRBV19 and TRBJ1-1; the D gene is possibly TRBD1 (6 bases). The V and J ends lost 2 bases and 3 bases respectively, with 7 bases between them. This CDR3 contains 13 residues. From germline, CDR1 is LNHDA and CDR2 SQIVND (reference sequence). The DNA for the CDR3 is TGTGCCAGTAGTATATACAGGGACACTGAAGCTTTCTTT. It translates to CASSIYRDTEAFF.

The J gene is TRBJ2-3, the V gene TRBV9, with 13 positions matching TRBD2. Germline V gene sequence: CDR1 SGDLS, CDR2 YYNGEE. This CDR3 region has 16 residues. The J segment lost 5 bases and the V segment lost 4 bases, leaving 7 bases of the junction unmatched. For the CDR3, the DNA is TGTGCCAGCAGCCCAGGACTAGCGGGAGTGGTAGATACGCAGTATTTT. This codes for CASSPGLAGVVDTQYF.

CDR3 sequence (DNA): TGTGCCAGCAGCTTATCTCCAGGGGCGGCGATCTATGGCTACACCTTC. It is translated as CASSLSPGAAIYGYTF. This chain links TRBV7-8 with TRBJ1-2; tentatively, D is TRBD1 (6 bases). This CDR3 is 16 amino acids long. With 2 bases removed from V and 4 bases from J, the gap between germline ends came to 17 bases. Germline V gene sequence: CDR1 SGHVS, CDR2 FQNEAQ.

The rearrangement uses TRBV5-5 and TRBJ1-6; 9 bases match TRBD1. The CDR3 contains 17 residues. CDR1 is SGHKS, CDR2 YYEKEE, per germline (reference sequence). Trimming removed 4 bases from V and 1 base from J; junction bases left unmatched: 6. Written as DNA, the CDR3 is TGTGCCAGCAGCCCGGGGACAGGGAGATCCTATAATTCACCCCTCCACTTT. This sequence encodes CASSPGTGRSYNSPLHF.

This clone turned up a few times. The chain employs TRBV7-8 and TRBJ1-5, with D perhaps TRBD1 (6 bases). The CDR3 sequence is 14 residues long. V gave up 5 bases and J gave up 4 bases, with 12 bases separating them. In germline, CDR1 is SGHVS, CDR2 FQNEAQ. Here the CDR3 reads CASSPTGWNQPQHF. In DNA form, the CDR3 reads TGTGCCAGCAGCCCGACAGGTTGGAATCAGCCCCAGCATTTT.

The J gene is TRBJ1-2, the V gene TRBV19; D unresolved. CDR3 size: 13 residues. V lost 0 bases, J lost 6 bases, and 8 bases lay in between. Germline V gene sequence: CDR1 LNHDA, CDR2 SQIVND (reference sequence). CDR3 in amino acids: CASSIDREDGYTF. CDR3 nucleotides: TGTGCCAGTAGTATAGATCGCGAGGATGGCTACACCTTC.

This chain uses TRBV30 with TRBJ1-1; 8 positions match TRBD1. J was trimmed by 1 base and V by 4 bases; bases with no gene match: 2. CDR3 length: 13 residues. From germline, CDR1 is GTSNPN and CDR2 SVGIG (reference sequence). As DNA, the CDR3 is TGTGCCTGGACGGGACAGGCGAACACTGAAGCTTTCTTT. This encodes CAWTGQANTEAFF.

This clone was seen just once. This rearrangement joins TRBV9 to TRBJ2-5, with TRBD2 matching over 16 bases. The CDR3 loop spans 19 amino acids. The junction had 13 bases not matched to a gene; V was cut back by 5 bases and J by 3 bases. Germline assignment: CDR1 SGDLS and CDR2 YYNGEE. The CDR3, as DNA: TGTGCCAGCAGAGTCCCTGGGACTAGCGGGAGGGCCGAGGAAGAGACCCAGTACTTC. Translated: CASRVPGTSGRAEEETQYF.

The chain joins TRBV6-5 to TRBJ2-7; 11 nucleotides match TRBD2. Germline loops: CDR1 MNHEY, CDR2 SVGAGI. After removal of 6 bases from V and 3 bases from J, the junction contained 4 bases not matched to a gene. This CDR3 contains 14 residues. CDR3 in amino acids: CASSPGTSGYEQYF. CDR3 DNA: TGTGCCAGCAGCCCCGGGACTAGCGGCTACGAGCAGTACTTC.

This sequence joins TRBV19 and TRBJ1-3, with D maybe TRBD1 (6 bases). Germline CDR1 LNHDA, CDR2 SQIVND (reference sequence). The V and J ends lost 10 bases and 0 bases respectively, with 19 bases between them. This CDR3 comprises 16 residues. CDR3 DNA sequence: TGTGCCACTTCACCGACAGGCAGACACTCTGGAAACACCATATATTTT. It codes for CATSPTGRHSGNTIYF.

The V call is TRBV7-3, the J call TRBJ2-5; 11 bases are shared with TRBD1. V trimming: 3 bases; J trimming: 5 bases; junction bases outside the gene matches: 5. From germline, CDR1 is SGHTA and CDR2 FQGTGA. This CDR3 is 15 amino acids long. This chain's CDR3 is CASSFGQGARETQYF. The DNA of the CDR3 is TGTGCCAGCAGCTTCGGACAGGGGGCAAGGGAGACCCAGTACTTC.

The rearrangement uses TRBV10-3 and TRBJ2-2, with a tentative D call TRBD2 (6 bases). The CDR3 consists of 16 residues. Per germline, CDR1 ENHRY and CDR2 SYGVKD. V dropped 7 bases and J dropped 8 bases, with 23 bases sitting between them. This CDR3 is CAIKGGISSQRGELFF. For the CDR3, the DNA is TGTGCCATCAAGGGCGGGATAAGTAGTCAGCGTGGGGAGCTGTTTTTT.

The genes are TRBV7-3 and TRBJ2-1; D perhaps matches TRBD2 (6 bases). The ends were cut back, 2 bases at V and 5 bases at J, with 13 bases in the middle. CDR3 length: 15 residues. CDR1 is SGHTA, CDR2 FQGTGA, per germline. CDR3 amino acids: CASSLRRGTHNEQFF. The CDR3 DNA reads TGTGCCAGCAGCTTACGGCGGGGCACACACAATGAGCAGTTCTTC. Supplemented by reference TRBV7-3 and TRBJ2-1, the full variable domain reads GAGVSQTPSNKVTEKGKYVELRCDPISGHTALYWYRQSLGQGPEFLIYFQGTGAADDSGLPNDRFFAVRPEGSVSTLKIQRTERGDSAVYLCASSLRRGTHNEQFFGPGTRLTVL.

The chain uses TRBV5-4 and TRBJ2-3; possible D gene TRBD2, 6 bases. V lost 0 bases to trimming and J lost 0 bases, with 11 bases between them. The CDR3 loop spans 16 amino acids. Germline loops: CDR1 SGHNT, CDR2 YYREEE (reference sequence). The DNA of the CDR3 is TGTGCCAGCAGCTTGGCCTCGAGCGGGAGCACAGATACGCAGTATTTT. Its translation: CASSLASSGSTDTQYF.

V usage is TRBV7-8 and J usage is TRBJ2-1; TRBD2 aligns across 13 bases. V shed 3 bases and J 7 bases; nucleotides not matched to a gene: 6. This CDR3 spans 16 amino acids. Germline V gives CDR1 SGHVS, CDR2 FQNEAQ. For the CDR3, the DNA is TGTGCCAGCAGCTTTGGACTAGCGGGAGCGTTTAATGAGCAGTTCTTC. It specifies CASSFGLAGAFNEQFF. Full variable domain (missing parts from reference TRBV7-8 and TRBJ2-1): GAGVSQSPRYKVAKRGQDVALRCDPISGHVSLFWYQQALGQGPEFLTYFQNEAQLDKSGLPSDRFFAERPEGSVSTLKIQRTQQEDSAVYLCASSFGLAGAFNEQFFGPGTRLTVL.

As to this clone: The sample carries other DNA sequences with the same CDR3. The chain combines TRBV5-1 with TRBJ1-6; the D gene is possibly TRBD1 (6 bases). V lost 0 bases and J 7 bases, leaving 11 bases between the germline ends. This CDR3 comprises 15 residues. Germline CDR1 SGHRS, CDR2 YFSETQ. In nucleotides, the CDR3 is TGCGCCAGCAGCTTGGGGACAGTAATCAATTCACCCCTCCACTTT. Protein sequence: CASSLGTVINSPLHF.

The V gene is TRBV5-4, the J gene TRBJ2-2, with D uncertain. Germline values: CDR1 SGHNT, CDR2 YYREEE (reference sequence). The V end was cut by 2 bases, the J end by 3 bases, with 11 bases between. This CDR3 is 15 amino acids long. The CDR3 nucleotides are TGTGCCAGCAGCTTAACTGCAACTCACACCGGGGAGCTGTTTTTT. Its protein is CASSLTATHTGELFF.

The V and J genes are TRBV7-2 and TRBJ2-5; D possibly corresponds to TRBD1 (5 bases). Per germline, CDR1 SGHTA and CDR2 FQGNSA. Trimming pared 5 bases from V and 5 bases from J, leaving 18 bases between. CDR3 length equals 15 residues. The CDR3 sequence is CASSPRVAGSETQYF. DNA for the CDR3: TGTGCCAGCAGCCCCCGGGTGGCAGGGTCCGAGACCCAGTACTTC.

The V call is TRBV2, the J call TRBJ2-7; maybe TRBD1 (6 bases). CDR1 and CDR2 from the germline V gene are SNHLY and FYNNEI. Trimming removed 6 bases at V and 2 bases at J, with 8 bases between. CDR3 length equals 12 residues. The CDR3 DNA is TGTGCCAGCAGCGGACAGACCTACGAGCAGTACTTC. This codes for CASSGQTYEQYF.

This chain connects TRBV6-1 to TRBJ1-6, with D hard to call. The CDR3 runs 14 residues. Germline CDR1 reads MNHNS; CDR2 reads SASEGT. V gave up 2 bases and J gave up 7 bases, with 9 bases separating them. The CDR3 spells CASSEWAANSPLHF. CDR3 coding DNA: TGTGCCAGCAGTGAATGGGCCGCCAATTCACCCCTCCACTTT.

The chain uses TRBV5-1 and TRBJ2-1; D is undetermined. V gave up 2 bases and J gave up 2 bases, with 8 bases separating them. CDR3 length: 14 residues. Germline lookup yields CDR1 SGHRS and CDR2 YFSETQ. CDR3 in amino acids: CASSFDTTYNEQFF. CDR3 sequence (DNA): TGCGCCAGCAGCTTTGACACGACCTACAATGAGCAGTTCTTC.

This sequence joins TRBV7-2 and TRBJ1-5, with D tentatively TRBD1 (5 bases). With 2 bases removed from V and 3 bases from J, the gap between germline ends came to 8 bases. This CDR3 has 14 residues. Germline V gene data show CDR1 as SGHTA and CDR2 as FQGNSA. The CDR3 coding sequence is TGTGCCAGCAGCTTACAGGGAAACAATCAGCCCCAGCATTTT. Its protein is CASSLQGNNQPQHF.

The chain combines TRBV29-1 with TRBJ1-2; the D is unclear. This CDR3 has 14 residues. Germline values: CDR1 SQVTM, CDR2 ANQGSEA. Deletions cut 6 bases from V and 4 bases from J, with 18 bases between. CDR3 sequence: CSVTQSAGLYGYTF. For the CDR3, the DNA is TGCAGCGTCACACAATCGGCAGGACTCTATGGCTACACCTTC.

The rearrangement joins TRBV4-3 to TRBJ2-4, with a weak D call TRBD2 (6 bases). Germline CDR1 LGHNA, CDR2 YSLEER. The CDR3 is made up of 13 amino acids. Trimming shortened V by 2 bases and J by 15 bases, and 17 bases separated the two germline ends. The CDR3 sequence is CASSQKTGGLSYF. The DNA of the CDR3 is TGCGCCAGCAGCCAAAAGACTGGGGGGTTGTCGTACTTC.